The entry below gives a single T cell receptor beta chain sequence along with its context. As yet, its antigen is unknown. The data were obtained in a study of Ad26.COV2.S vaccination and SARS-CoV-2 variants. On the study more broadly: A COV1001 Ad26.COV2.S trial-arm participant provided the sample. Notes on the study in general: Responses of spike-specific T cells (both CD8+ and CD4+) reportedly showed substantial breadth after vaccination.

Treatment reported: 19 received Ad26.COV2.S at low or high dose, single or two shots; about 5 received placebo; per-sample allocation not given. Sample collection was performed on day 63 after the first vaccine or placebo injection. The administered vaccine (an Ad26 vector) expressed Wuhan-strain SARS-CoV-2 spike. Produced via immunoSEQ multiplex PCR; TCRdb's table is partial and in-frame only. Among 200,000 to 250,000 clones listed, approximately 88% were seen once. Germline loops: CDR1 MNHEY, CDR2 SMNVEV (reference sequence). CDR3 size: 14 residues. Trimming shortened V by 4 bases and J by 0 bases, and 10 bases separated the two germline ends.

The source is a person aged 18-65 years who received the Ad26.COV2.S COVID-19 vaccine or a placebo. Sequences were derived from peripheral blood, sampled in a trial of Ad26.COV2.S vaccine versus placebo. The chain uses TRBV27 and TRBJ2-7; either TRBD1 or TRBD2 may fit D (5 bases each). The CDR3 reads CASSWDGYSYEQYF. The DNA of the CDR3 is TGTGCCAGCAGTTGGGACGGCTACTCCTACGAGCAGTACTTC.